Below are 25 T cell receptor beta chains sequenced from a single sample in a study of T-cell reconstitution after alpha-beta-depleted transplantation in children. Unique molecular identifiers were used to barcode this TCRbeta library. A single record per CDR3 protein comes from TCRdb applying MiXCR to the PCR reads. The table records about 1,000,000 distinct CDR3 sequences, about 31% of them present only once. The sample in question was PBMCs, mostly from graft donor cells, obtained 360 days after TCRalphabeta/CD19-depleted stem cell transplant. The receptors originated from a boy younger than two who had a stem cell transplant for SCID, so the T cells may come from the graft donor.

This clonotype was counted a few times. DNA of the CDR3: TGTGCCACCAGCAGCGTCACAGGGGCTGGGCGGAACTATGGCTACACCTTC. This encodes CATSSVTGAGRNYGYTF. The rearrangement links TRBV15 to TRBJ1-2, with 7 bases identical to TRBD1. Germline CDR1 LNHNV, CDR2 YYDKDF (reference sequence). The CDR3 loop spans 17 amino acids. The V segment lost 3 bases and the J segment 2 bases; nucleotides outside the gene matches: 12. Together with reference TRBV15 and TRBJ1-2, the CDR3 gives the full variable domain: DAMVIQNPRYQVTQFGKPVTLSCSQTLNHNVMYWYQQKSSQAPKLLFHYYDKDFNNEADTPDNFQSRRPNTSFCFLDIRSPGLGDTAMYLCATSSVTGAGRNYGYTFGSGTRLTVV.

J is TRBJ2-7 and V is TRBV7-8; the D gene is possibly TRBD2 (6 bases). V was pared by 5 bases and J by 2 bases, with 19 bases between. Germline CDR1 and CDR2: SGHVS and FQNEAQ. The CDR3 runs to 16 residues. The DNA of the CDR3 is TGTGCCAGCAGCCCTTTATCCCCGGGAGCCACCTACGAGCAGTACTTC. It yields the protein CASSPLSPGATYEQYF.

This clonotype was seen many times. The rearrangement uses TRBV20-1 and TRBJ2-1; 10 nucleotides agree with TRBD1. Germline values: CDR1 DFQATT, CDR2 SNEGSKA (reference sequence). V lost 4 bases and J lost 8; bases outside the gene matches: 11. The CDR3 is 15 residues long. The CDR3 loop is CSATYRDRGTDEQFF. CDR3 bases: TGCAGTGCTACTTACCGGGACAGGGGCACGGATGAGCAGTTCTTC.

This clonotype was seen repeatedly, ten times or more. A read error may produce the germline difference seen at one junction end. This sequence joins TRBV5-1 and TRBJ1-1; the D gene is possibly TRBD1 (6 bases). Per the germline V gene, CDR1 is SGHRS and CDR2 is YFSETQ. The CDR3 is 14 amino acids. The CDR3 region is CASSLGGQNTEAFF. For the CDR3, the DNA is TGTGCCAGCAGCTTAGGGGGACAGAACACTGAAGCTTTCTTT.

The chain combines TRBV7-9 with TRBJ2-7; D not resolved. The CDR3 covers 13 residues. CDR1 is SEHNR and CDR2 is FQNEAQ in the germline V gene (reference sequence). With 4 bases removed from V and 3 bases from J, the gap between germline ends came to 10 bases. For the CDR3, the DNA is TGTGCCAGCAGCTCCCGTGGGTTCTACGAGCAGTACTTC. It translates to CASSSRGFYEQYF.

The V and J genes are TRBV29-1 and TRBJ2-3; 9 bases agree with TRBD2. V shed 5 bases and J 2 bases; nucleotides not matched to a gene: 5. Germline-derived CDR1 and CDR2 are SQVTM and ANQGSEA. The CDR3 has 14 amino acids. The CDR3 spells CSVTGTSYTDTQYF. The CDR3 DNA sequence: TGCAGCGTTACCGGGACTAGCTACACAGATACGCAGTATTTT.

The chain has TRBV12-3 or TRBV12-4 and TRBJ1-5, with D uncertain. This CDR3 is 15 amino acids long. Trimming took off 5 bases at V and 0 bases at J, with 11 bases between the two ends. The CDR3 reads CASSAWAGSNQPQHF. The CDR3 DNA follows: TGTGCCAGCAGTGCCTGGGCGGGTAGCAATCAGCCCCAGCATTTT.

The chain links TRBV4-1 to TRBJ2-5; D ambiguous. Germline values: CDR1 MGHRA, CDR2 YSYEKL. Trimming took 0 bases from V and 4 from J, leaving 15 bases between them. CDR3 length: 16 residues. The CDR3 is CASSQDSNLRGETQYF. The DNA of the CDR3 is TGCGCCAGCAGCCAAGATTCGAACCTGCGAGGAGAGACCCAGTACTTC.

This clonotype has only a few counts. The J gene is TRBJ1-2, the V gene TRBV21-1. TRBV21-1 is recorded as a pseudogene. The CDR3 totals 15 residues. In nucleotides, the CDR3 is TGTGCCAGCAGCAAGGGTTCGGGGTGGAACTATGGCTACACCTTC. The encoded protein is CASSKGSGWNYGYTF.

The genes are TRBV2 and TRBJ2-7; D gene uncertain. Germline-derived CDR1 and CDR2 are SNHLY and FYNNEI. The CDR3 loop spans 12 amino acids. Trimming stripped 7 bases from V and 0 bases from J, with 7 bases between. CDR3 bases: TGTGCCAGCACGAGCCTCTCCTACGAGCAGTACTTC. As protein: CASTSLSYEQYF.

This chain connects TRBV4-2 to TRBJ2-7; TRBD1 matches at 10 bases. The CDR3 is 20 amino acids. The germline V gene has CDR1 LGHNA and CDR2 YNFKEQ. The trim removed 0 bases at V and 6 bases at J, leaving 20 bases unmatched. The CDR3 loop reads CASSQDPHDRGQGKNGEQYF. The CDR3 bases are TGTGCCAGCAGCCAAGACCCCCACGACAGGGGGCAAGGAAAGAATGGCGAGCAGTACTTC.

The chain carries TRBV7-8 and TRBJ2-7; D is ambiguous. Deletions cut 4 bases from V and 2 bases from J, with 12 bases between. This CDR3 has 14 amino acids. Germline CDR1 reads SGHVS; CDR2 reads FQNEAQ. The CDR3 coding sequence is TGTGCCAGCAGCTACGGGCGGATTACCTACGAGCAGTACTTC. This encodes CASSYGRITYEQYF.

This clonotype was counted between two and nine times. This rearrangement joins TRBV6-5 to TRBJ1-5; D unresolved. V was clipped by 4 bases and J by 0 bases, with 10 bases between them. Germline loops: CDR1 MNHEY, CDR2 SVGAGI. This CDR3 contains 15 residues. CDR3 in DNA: TGTGCCAGCAGTTTGGCGTCTGATAGCAATCAGCCCCAGCATTTT. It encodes CASSLASDSNQPQHF.

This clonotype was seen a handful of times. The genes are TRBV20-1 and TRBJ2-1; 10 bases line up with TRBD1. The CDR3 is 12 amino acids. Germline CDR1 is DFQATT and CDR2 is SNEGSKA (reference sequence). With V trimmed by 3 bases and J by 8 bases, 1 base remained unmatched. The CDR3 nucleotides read TGCAGTGCTAGGACAGGGGGCGATGAGCAGTTCTTC. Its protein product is CSARTGGDEQFF.

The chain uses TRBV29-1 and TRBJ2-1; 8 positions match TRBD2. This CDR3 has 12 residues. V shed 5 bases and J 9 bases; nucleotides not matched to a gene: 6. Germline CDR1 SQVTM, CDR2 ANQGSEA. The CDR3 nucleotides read TGCAGCGTTCTCGGGGGGGCAGGTGAGCAGTTCTTC. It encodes CSVLGGAGEQFF.

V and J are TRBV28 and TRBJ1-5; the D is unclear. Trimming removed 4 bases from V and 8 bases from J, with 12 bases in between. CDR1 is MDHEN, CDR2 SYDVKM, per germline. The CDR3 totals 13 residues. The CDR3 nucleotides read TGTGCCAGCAGTTATGCCTGGCGGGAGCCCCAGCATTTT. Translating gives CASSYAWREPQHF.

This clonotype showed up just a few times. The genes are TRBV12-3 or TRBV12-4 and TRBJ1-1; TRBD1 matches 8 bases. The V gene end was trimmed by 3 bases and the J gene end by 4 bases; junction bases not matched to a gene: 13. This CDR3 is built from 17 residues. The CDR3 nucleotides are TGTGCCAGCAGTTTCGGGGGACAGGTATTCTTTGGCACTGAAGCTTTCTTT. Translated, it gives CASSFGGQVFFGTEAFF.

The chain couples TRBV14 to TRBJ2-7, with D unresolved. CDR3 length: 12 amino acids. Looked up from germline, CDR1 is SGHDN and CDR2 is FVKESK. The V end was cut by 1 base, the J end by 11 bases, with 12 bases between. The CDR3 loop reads CASSQVRFLKYF. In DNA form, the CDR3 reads TGTGCCAGCAGCCAAGTCAGGTTTCTTAAGTACTTC.

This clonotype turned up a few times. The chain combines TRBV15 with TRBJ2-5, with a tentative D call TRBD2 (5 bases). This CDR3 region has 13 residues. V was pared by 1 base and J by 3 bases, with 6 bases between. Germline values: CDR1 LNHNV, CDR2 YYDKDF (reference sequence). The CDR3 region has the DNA TGTGCCACCAGCAGAGTGCGGGAAGAGACCCAGTACTTC. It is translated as CATSRVREETQYF.

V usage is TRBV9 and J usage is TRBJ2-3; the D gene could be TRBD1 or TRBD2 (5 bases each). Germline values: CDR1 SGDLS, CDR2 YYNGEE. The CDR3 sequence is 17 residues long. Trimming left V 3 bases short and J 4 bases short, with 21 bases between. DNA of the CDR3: TGTGCCAGCAGCGCACTCGAACCGGGACCAAACGCAGATACGCAGTATTTT. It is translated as CASSALEPGPNADTQYF.

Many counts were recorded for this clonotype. The CDR3 loop is CASSSTETQYF. For the CDR3, the DNA is TGTGCCAGCAGTAGTACGGAGACCCAGTACTTC. The chain employs TRBV12-3 or TRBV12-4 and TRBJ2-5, with no clear D. The CDR3 is made up of 11 amino acids. The germline V and J ends were trimmed by 5 bases and 5 bases, with 6 bases remaining between them.

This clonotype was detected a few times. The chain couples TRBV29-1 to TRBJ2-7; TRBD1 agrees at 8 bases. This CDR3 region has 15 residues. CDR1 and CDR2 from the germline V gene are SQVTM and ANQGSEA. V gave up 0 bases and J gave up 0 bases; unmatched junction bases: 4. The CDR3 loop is CSVEDLRGHSYEQYF. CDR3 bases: TGCAGCGTTGAAGATCTCAGGGGGCACTCCTACGAGCAGTACTTC.

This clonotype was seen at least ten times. In nucleotides, the CDR3 is TGTGCCAGCAGTTTTGCGACAGTTGGGGACACTGAAGCTTTCTTT. It specifies CASSFATVGDTEAFF. The chain joins TRBV12-3 or TRBV12-4 to TRBJ1-1; tentatively, D is TRBD1 (5 bases). V gave up 3 bases and J gave up 3 bases, with 14 bases separating them. The CDR3 has 15 amino acids.

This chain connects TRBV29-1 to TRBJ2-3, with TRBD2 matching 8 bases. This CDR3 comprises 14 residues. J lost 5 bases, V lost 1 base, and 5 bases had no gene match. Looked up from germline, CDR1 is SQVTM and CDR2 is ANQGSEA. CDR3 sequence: CSVEGEAGGDTQYF. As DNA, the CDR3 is TGCAGCGTTGAAGGGGAGGCGGGAGGAGATACGCAGTATTTT.

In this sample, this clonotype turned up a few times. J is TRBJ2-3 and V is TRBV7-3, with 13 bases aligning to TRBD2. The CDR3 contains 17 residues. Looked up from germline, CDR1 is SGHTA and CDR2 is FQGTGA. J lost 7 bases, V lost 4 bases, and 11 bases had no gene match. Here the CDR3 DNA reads TGTGCCAGCAGCTGGGGGACTAGCGGGGAAATAGGGAATACGCAGTATTTT. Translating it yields CASSWGTSGEIGNTQYF.